These 28 T cell receptor beta chains originate from one sample sequenced in a study of T cells after yellow fever vaccination. TCRdb redid the calling of the 5' RACE reads with MiXCR, one entry per CDR3 protein. The sample carries hundreds of thousands of distinct CDR3 sequences, roughly 8.4% recorded once. The sample here was PBMCs, taken about 41 days after the first yellow fever vaccination. The receptors derive from a man between 18 and 29 years old who received the YFV17D yellow fever vaccine.

This clonotype was seen repeatedly, ten times or more. The chain combines TRBV5-4 with TRBJ2-5, with D hard to call. The CDR3 length is 14 residues. The germline V gene has CDR1 SGHNT and CDR2 YYREEE (reference sequence). Trimming cost V 6 bases and J 1 base, with 13 bases left between them. The CDR3 spells CASTLRTGQETQYF. The DNA for the CDR3 is TGTGCCAGCACCCTACGGACGGGCCAAGAGACCCAGTACTTC.

The chain combines TRBV21-1 with TRBJ2-7. TRBV21-1 is classified as a pseudogene. This CDR3 has 13 amino acids. The CDR3 reads CASSKAPFYEQYV. In nucleotides, the CDR3 is TGTGCCAGCAGCAAAGCCCCTTTCTACGAGCAGTACGTC.

This rearrangement joins TRBV27 to TRBJ2-1; D uncertain. Germline-derived CDR1 and CDR2 are MNHEY and SMNVEV (reference sequence). Deletions cut 1 base from V and 5 bases from J, with 18 bases between. The CDR3 totals 17 residues. CDR3 sequence (DNA): TGTGCCAGCAGTTTATTAGGGTTCCAGTCTGTGGACAATGAGCAGTTCTTC. Protein: CASSLLGFQSVDNEQFF.

This clonotype has ten or more counts. V and J are TRBV7-2 and TRBJ2-3, with 7 positions matching TRBD1. Germline trimming cut 4 bases from V and 4 bases from J; bases unmatched to any gene: 2. Germline CDR1 SGHTA, CDR2 FQGNSA. The CDR3 is 13 amino acids. Here the CDR3 reads CASSSTGSDTQYF. In nucleotides, the CDR3 is TGTGCCAGCAGCTCGACAGGGTCAGATACGCAGTATTTT.

This sequence joins TRBV21-1 and TRBJ2-5. TRBV21-1 is a recognized pseudogene. This CDR3 is built from 19 residues. The CDR3 reads CASSKRLHWDSYFQETQYF. For the CDR3, the DNA is TGTGCCAGCAGCAAACGCCTGCACTGGGACAGCTACTTCCAAGAGACCCAGTACTTC.

The chain carries TRBV12-3 or TRBV12-4 and TRBJ1-6; no reliable D call. The CDR3 covers 15 residues. V lost 6 bases and J lost 9, with 18 bases in between. The CDR3 reads CASSPHPVKGSPLHF. For the CDR3, the DNA is TGTGCCAGCAGCCCCCACCCGGTAAAAGGTTCACCCCTCCACTTT.

Ten or more counts support this clonotype. The chain uses TRBV5-1 and TRBJ2-1, with D unresolved. CDR3 size: 16 residues. The V and J ends lost 6 bases and 4 bases respectively, with 20 bases between them. CDR1 is SGHRS, CDR2 YFSETQ, per germline. DNA for the CDR3: TGCGCCAGCACCCCTTTAGGGCCCACGAAATACAATGAGCAGTTCTTC. This gives the protein CASTPLGPTKYNEQFF.

This clonotype showed up just a few times. The chain uses TRBV20-1 and TRBJ1-1; D is ambiguous. CDR1 and CDR2 (germline): DFQATT, SNEGSKA (reference sequence). The CDR3 covers 11 residues. V lost 2 bases to trimming and J lost 7 bases, with 8 bases between them. The CDR3 reads CSARNRDEAFF. The CDR3 DNA is TGCAGTGCTAGAAACAGAGATGAAGCTTTCTTT.

About this clonotype itself: The DNA is left out, because the CDR3 cannot be placed on it with certainty; the CDR3 is given as TCRdb lists it. The chain joins TRBV7-5 to TRBJ1-5; the table names TRBD1, a call not compared with the DNA. TRBV7-5 is designated a pseudogene. The CDR3 spans 18 amino acids, including both terminal residues. CDR3 sequence: CISVPEAQDRDSGQPQHF.

The rearrangement links TRBV5-1 to TRBJ2-5, with D tentatively TRBD2 (5 bases). V lost 0 bases to trimming and J lost 4 bases, with 10 bases between them. The germline V gene has CDR1 SGHRS and CDR2 YFSETQ. The CDR3 contains 14 residues. CDR3 sequence reads: CASSLGGGPETQYF. The CDR3 DNA is TGCGCCAGCAGCTTGGGTGGAGGACCAGAGACCCAGTACTTC.

The sample holds a few counts of this clonotype. V gene TRBV28 combines with J gene TRBJ1-2, with D perhaps TRBD1 (5 bases). The germline V and J ends were trimmed by 6 bases and 4 bases, with 21 bases remaining between them. The CDR3 consists of 16 residues. Per the germline V gene, CDR1 is MDHEN and CDR2 is SYDVKM. The chain's CDR3 is CASSLPPGRDFYGYTF. The CDR3 nucleotides are TGTGCCAGCAGCCTACCGCCGGGACGAGATTTCTATGGCTACACCTTC.

This clonotype was observed many times. The chain joins TRBV6-1 to TRBJ2-1; 7 nucleotides match TRBD2. After removal of 6 bases from V and 5 bases from J, the junction contained 10 bases not matched to a gene. The CDR3 totals 15 residues. Germline assignment: CDR1 MNHNS and CDR2 SASEGT. CDR3 nucleotides: TGTGCCAGCAGACTGGGGCGGGGGTACAACAATGAGCAGTTCTTC. Translation: CASRLGRGYNNEQFF.

This clonotype was seen only a few times. V and J are TRBV27 and TRBJ2-2; 10 nucleotides agree with TRBD2. This CDR3 contains 14 residues. V lost 6 bases and J lost 6; bases outside the gene matches: 4. CDR1 is MNHEY, CDR2 SMNVEV, per germline (reference sequence). For the CDR3, the DNA is TGTGCCAGCAGAACAGCGGGGGGGGCCGGGGAGCTGTTTTTT. Its translation: CASRTAGGAGELFF.

This clonotype was detected only a few times. V is TRBV24-1 and J is TRBJ1-5; D may be TRBD1 (6 bases). V lost 5 bases to trimming and J lost 5 bases, with 12 bases between them. In germline, CDR1 is KGHDR, CDR2 SFDVKD. CDR3 size: 14 residues. This CDR3 reads CATSGRGAHQPQHF. The CDR3 nucleotides read TGTGCCACCAGTGGCCGGGGGGCTCATCAGCCCCAGCATTTT.

This clonotype showed up just a few times. J is TRBJ2-7 and V is TRBV20-1, with 14 bases matching TRBD2. The CDR3 length is 17 residues. CDR1 and CDR2 (germline): DFQATT, SNEGSKA (reference sequence). The junction had 5 bases not matched to a gene; V was cut back by 0 bases and J by 1 base. The CDR3 region is CSARDPGLAGESYEQYF. The CDR3 DNA is TGCAGTGCTAGAGATCCGGGACTAGCGGGGGAGTCCTACGAGCAGTACTTC.

This clonotype was seen at least ten times. The CDR3: CASSLRGAVTGELFF. DNA of the CDR3: TGCGCCAGCAGCTTGCGCGGGGCTGTCACCGGGGAGCTGTTTTTT. V gene TRBV5-1 combines with J gene TRBJ2-2, with D possibly matching TRBD2 (6 bases). CDR3 length: 15 residues. The germline CDR1 and CDR2 sequences are SGHRS and YFSETQ. Trimming took 1 base from V and 4 from J, leaving 11 bases between them.

A few counts support this clonotype. The V call is TRBV7-9, the J call TRBJ2-7; D tentatively fits TRBD1 or TRBD2 (5 bases each). CDR3 length: 10 residues. Trimming took 6 bases from V and 5 from J, leaving 5 bases between them. Germline CDR1 and CDR2: SEHNR and FQNEAQ (reference sequence). CDR3 bases: TGTGCCAGCAGGGGGGACGAGCAGTACTTC. Translation gives CASRGDEQYF.

This clonotype was seen at least ten times. The rearrangement uses TRBV29-1 and TRBJ1-1; no firm D call. Germline CDR1 SQVTM, CDR2 ANQGSEA. The CDR3 spans 12 residues. V was clipped by 5 bases and J by 2 bases, with 9 bases between them. CDR3: CSVPVLNTEAFF. In DNA form, the CDR3 reads TGCAGCGTTCCCGTCCTTAACACTGAAGCTTTCTTT.

V and J are TRBV7-9 and TRBJ2-3; 7 nucleotides line up with TRBD1. The J segment lost 2 bases and the V segment lost 3 bases, leaving 2 bases of the junction unmatched. CDR3 size: 14 residues. Germline V gives CDR1 SEHNR, CDR2 FQNEAQ (reference sequence). CDR3 nucleotide sequence: TGTGCCAGCAGCTTTACAGGGGTCACAGATACGCAGTATTTT. The encoded protein is CASSFTGVTDTQYF.

The chain has TRBV4-2 and TRBJ2-5; TRBD1 matches 11 bases. The V and J ends lost 5 bases and 2 bases, in that order; junction bases with no gene match: 7. CDR1 is LGHNA, CDR2 YNFKEQ, per germline. The CDR3 is 16 residues long. The CDR3 is CASSLGGQGAQETQYF. In nucleotides, the CDR3 is TGTGCCAGCAGCTTAGGAGGACAGGGGGCGCAAGAGACCCAGTACTTC.

This clonotype was seen a few times. This rearrangement joins TRBV5-1 to TRBJ1-1; TRBD1 matches 8 bases. The CDR3 spans 14 residues. The junction had 4 bases not matched to a gene; V was cut back by 0 bases and J by 6 bases. Germline CDR1 reads SGHRS; CDR2 reads YFSETQ. The CDR3 nucleotides are TGCGCCAGCAGCTTGGGACAGGGGCGGGCTGAAGCTTTCTTT. Its protein is CASSLGQGRAEAFF.

This clonotype was seen at least ten times. The gene calls are TRBV7-3 and TRBJ2-2; D call uncertain. Germline V gives CDR1 SGHTA, CDR2 FQGTGA. The CDR3 is made up of 12 amino acids. The V end lost 7 bases, the J end lost 6 bases, and 9 bases lay between the germline ends. In DNA, the CDR3 is TGTGCCAGCACCCCCGGCGCCGGGGAGCTGTTTTTT. Encoded protein: CASTPGAGELFF.

This clonotype was recorded at least ten times. This sequence joins TRBV11-2 and TRBJ2-7, with D hard to call. Looked up from germline, CDR1 is SGHAT and CDR2 is FQNNGV. The CDR3 has 14 residues. V was shortened by 1 base and J by 2 bases, with 9 bases between the two germline ends. DNA for the CDR3: TGTGCCAGCAGCTTAGGCACGGGCCCCTACGAGCAGTACGTC. Protein sequence: CASSLGTGPYEQYV.

V is TRBV29-1 and J is TRBJ2-2; D might be TRBD1 or TRBD2, each matching 5 bases. Trimming cost V 3 bases and J 6 bases, with 5 bases left between them. This CDR3 contains 11 residues. CDR1 SQVTM and CDR2 ANQGSEA come from the germline V gene. The CDR3 DNA follows: TGCAGCGTTGAGGGGGCCGGGGAGCTGTTTTTT. Its protein is CSVEGAGELFF.

There are a few counts of this clonotype. The chain links TRBV19 to TRBJ2-2; 13 bases map to TRBD2. J was trimmed by 4 bases and V by 7 bases; bases with no gene match: 3. CDR3 length: 15 residues. The germline V gene has CDR1 LNHDA and CDR2 SQIVND (reference sequence). The CDR3 bases are TGTGCCAGTACTACTAGCGGGGGGGCCACCGGGGAGCTGTTTTTT. It yields the protein CASTTSGGATGELFF.

The rearrangement links TRBV5-1 to TRBJ2-5; TRBD1 might be the D (7 bases). The ends were cut back, 3 bases at V and 6 bases at J, with 21 bases in the middle. The CDR3 runs to 16 residues. Germline assignment: CDR1 SGHRS and CDR2 YFSETQ. CDR3 protein: CASSWRPLQGRQTQYF. The CDR3 bases are TGCGCCAGCAGCTGGCGGCCTCTACAGGGGAGGCAGACCCAGTACTTC.

This clonotype has ten or more counts. V gene TRBV15 combines with J gene TRBJ2-7; no reliable D call. Germline CDR1 LNHNV, CDR2 YYDKDF (reference sequence). The V and J ends lost 1 base and 1 base respectively, with 5 bases between them. This CDR3 contains 13 residues. The CDR3 DNA is TGTGCCACCAGCAGAGGGATTTCCTACGAGCAGTACGTC. This gives the protein CATSRGISYEQYV.

A few counts support this clonotype. V usage is TRBV9 and J usage is TRBJ2-5; 10 bases are shared with TRBD1. The V gene's germline CDR1 is SGDLS and CDR2 YYNGEE. CDR3 length: 15 amino acids. V lost 3 bases, J lost 5 bases, and 7 bases stayed unmatched. The CDR3 loop reads CASSAAGTGEETQYF. The CDR3 region has the DNA TGTGCCAGCAGCGCCGCCGGGACAGGGGAGGAGACCCAGTACTTC.